One and the same sample provided the 26 T cell receptor beta chains below, sequenced in a study of cytomegalovirus exposure and HLA in healthy donors. The PCR was carried out with 60 Vbeta primers and 13 Jbeta primers. Here immunoSEQ multiplex PCR was the method, and the copy in TCRdb shows in-frame clones only, minus some. The table lists around 39,000 clones, with about 4% in the top ten. Sequencing input: PBMCs. The receptors originated from a male donor in good health and CMV-seronegative.

This chain connects TRBV4-2 to TRBJ2-7; TRBD1 matches 7 bases. J lost 1 base, V lost 4 bases, and 4 bases had no gene match. In germline, CDR1 is LGHNA, CDR2 YNFKEQ. CDR3 length: 14 residues. CDR3: CASSPTGKSYEQYF. DNA of the CDR3: TGTGCCAGCAGCCCGACAGGGAAATCCTACGAGCAGTACTTC.

Concerning this clone itself: A junction end diverges from the germline sequence, so it may reflect a read error. The identical CDR3 is also encoded by other nucleotide sequences in the sample. The chain carries TRBV5-1 and TRBJ1-2; D gene uncertain. CDR1 is SGHRS, CDR2 YFSETQ, per germline. The CDR3 covers 12 residues. The CDR3 sequence: CASSLVGYGYTF. In DNA form, the CDR3 reads TGCGCCAGCAGTTTGGTCGGTTATGGCTACACCTTC.

The V gene is TRBV30, the J gene TRBJ2-5; TRBD1 aligns across 7 bases. The germline V gene has CDR1 GTSNPN and CDR2 SVGIG (reference sequence). V trimming: 2 bases; J trimming: 3 bases; junction bases outside the gene matches: 9. CDR3 size: 15 residues. The CDR3 nucleotides are TGTGCCTGGAGTCCCCGGGACAGATTTGAAGAGACCCAGTACTTC. Its translation is CAWSPRDRFEETQYF.

The chain combines TRBV7-3 with TRBJ2-6, with 11 bases matching TRBD2. Trimming took 4 bases from V and 1 from J; bases not matched to a gene: 3. In germline, CDR1 is SGHTA, CDR2 FQGTGA. This CDR3 is 17 amino acids long. In DNA form, the CDR3 reads TGTGCCAGCAGCTCGACTAGCGGGACGTCTGGGGCCAACGTCCTGACTTTC. It translates to CASSSTSGTSGANVLTF.

V usage is TRBV7-3 and J usage is TRBJ2-3; D is perhaps TRBD1 (5 bases). This CDR3 is 14 amino acids long. Trimming took 5 bases from V and 8 from J, leaving 17 bases between them. Germline loops: CDR1 SGHTA, CDR2 FQGTGA. The CDR3 DNA is TGTGCCAGCAGCCCTTCGACAGACCCCGGTACGCAGTATTTT. Translating it yields CASSPSTDPGTQYF.

This chain links TRBV5-1 with TRBJ2-7; possible D gene TRBD2, 5 bases. The CDR3 runs 14 residues. With 3 bases removed from V and 1 base from J, the gap between germline ends came to 11 bases. Germline V gene sequence: CDR1 SGHRS, CDR2 YFSETQ. The chain's CDR3 is CASSSQRGSYEQYF. CDR3 in DNA: TGCGCCAGCAGCTCACAGCGAGGGTCCTACGAGCAGTACTTC.

CDR3 in DNA: TGTGCCAGCAGTTCGCCTGAGGTGGCGACGAACACTGAAGCTTTCTTT. Its translation is CASSSPEVATNTEAFF. The V call is TRBV6-5, the J call TRBJ1-1; D is unresolved. From germline, CDR1 is MNHEY and CDR2 SVGAGI. The CDR3 has 16 residues. V lost 4 bases and J lost 1, with 16 bases in between.

The chain has TRBV27 and TRBJ2-5; 9 bases map to TRBD1. V shed 6 bases, J shed 6 bases, and the junction held 8 bases outside the gene matches. The CDR3 covers 14 residues. Looked up from germline, CDR1 is MNHEY and CDR2 is SMNVEV (reference sequence). CDR3 in DNA: TGTGCCAGCAGGAAAGGACAGGGGACACAGACCCAGTACTTC. This translates into CASRKGQGTQTQYF.

The chain is built from TRBV7-6 and TRBJ2-2; the D gene is possibly TRBD1 (6 bases). V was pared by 8 bases and J by 5 bases, with 18 bases between. Germline V gives CDR1 SGHVS, CDR2 FNYEAQ. The CDR3 sequence is 15 residues long. DNA for the CDR3: TGTGCCAGCTTGAGGAACAGGGCGGATACCGGGGAGCTGTTTTTT. Translating it yields CASLRNRADTGELFF.

This chain uses TRBV5-1 with TRBJ2-5; a possible D gene is TRBD2 (7 bases). CDR1 and CDR2 (germline): SGHRS, YFSETQ. Trimming removed 7 bases from V and 5 bases from J, with 18 bases in between. The CDR3 is 14 residues long. CDR3 protein: CASSLGGAAETQYF. In nucleotides, the CDR3 is TGCGCCAGCTCCCTGGGGGGGGCCGCTGAGACCCAGTACTTC.

The chain joins TRBV13 to TRBJ2-1, with 9 bases matching TRBD1. Germline lookup yields CDR1 PRHDT and CDR2 FYEKMQ (reference sequence). Unmatched junction bases numbered 14, after V lost 5 bases and J lost 9 bases. CDR3 size: 16 residues. DNA for the CDR3: TGTGCCAGCAGCCGGACGGACAGGGGTTTTAGCGGTGAGCAGTTCTTC. Its protein is CASSRTDRGFSGEQFF.

The chain joins TRBV6-6 to TRBJ1-1; 7 bases align to TRBD1. The J segment lost 2 bases and the V segment lost 6 bases, leaving 6 bases of the junction unmatched. The CDR3 contains 14 residues. Germline CDR1 MNHNY, CDR2 SVGAGI (reference sequence). The CDR3 region is CASRKGQVNTEAFF. DNA of the CDR3: TGTGCCAGCAGGAAAGGACAGGTAAACACTGAAGCTTTCTTT.

The chain is built from TRBV6-5 and TRBJ2-7; the D gene is possibly TRBD1 (6 bases). With 0 bases removed from V and 5 bases from J, the gap between germline ends came to 14 bases. Germline values: CDR1 MNHEY, CDR2 SVGAGI. The CDR3 is 15 residues long. The CDR3 nucleotides are TGTGCCAGCAGTTACTCGATACAGGGTCTTGACGAGCAGTACTTC. It specifies CASSYSIQGLDEQYF.

This chain joins TRBV5-4 and TRBJ2-1; TRBD2 agrees at 9 bases. The CDR3 loop spans 16 amino acids. Unmatched junction bases numbered 7, after V lost 4 bases and J lost 2 bases. The V gene's germline CDR1 is SGHNT and CDR2 YYREEE (reference sequence). This CDR3 is CASSPGAGGTYNEQFF. CDR3 in DNA: TGTGCCAGCAGCCCTGGGGCGGGAGGGACCTACAATGAGCAGTTCTTC.

The chain carries TRBV11-2 and TRBJ2-7; 9 positions match TRBD1. Per the germline V gene, CDR1 is SGHAT and CDR2 is FQNNGV. The V and J ends lost 5 bases and 6 bases, in that order; junction bases with no gene match: 14. CDR3 length: 16 residues. In DNA form, the CDR3 reads TGTGCCAGCAGCATTTTATGGACAGGGGATATCGTCGAGCAGTACTTC. Translation: CASSILWTGDIVEQYF.

The gene calls are TRBV11-2 and TRBJ2-3, with D perhaps matching TRBD1 (6 bases). V shed 3 bases and J shed 4 bases, with 14 bases lying between them. This CDR3 has 15 residues. Germline assignment: CDR1 SGHAT and CDR2 FQNNGV. CDR3 loop: CASSLVLDRPDTQYF. The CDR3 DNA is TGTGCCAGCAGCTTGGTCCTGGACAGACCAGATACGCAGTATTTT.

As regards this clone: A read error may account for a junction end that differs from germline. V and J are TRBV5-1 and TRBJ2-2; possible D gene TRBD2, 5 bases. Germline V gene sequence: CDR1 SGHRS, CDR2 YFSETQ. This CDR3 contains 19 residues. CDR3 protein: CASTLVGGSIIRDAGELFF. DNA for the CDR3: TGCGCCAGCACCTTGGTAGGAGGCAGTATCATACGGGATGCCGGGGAGCTGTTTTTT.

CDR3 residues: CASSVEGLAGGHEQFF. The DNA for the CDR3 is TGTGCCAGCAGCGTAGAGGGACTAGCGGGGGGGCATGAGCAGTTCTTC. The gene calls are TRBV9 and TRBJ2-1; 16 nucleotides agree with TRBD2. The germline gives CDR1 SGDLS, CDR2 YYNGEE. This CDR3 spans 16 amino acids. The J segment lost 8 bases and the V segment lost 0 bases, leaving 2 bases of the junction unmatched. Drawing the rest from reference TRBV9 and TRBJ2-1, the complete variable domain is DSGVTQTPKHLITATGQRVTLRCSPRSGDLSVYWYQQSLDQGLQFLIQYYNGEERAKGNILERFSAQQFPDLHSELNLSSLELGDSALYFCASSVEGLAGGHEQFFGPGTRLTVL.

J is TRBJ1-1 and V is TRBV30, with D perhaps TRBD1 (6 bases). This CDR3 is 11 amino acids long. Germline assignment: CDR1 GTSNPN and CDR2 SVGIG (reference sequence). Deletions cut 5 bases from V and 7 bases from J, with 11 bases between. In nucleotides, the CDR3 is TGTGCCTGGGTAACAGGGTTTGAAGCTTTCTTT. This translates into CAWVTGFEAFF.

This CDR3 is CASRRPSGNTIYF. The CDR3 DNA follows: TGTGCCTCCCGGAGGCCCTCTGGAAACACCATATATTTT. This chain joins TRBV19 and TRBJ1-3; D not resolved. The ends were cut back, 11 bases at V and 0 bases at J, with 11 bases in the middle. The CDR3 is made up of 13 amino acids. CDR1 is LNHDA, CDR2 SQIVND, per germline (reference sequence).

The CDR3, as DNA: TGTGCCATCAGAGAACTCGGGACAGGGGAATCACCCCTCCACTTT. Translating gives CAIRELGTGESPLHF. This rearrangement joins TRBV10-3 to TRBJ1-6, with 10 bases aligning to TRBD1. The CDR3 spans 15 residues. Germline V gene sequence: CDR1 ENHRY, CDR2 SYGVKD. The trim removed 6 bases at V and 10 bases at J, leaving 9 bases unmatched.

This sequence joins TRBV2 and TRBJ2-3, with TRBD2 matching over 8 bases. The CDR3 has 13 residues. Germline CDR1 reads SNHLY; CDR2 reads FYNNEI. V was pared by 7 bases and J by 5 bases, with 5 bases of the junction left unmatched. The CDR3 loop is CASIAGGGDTQYF. CDR3 sequence (DNA): TGTGCCAGCATTGCGGGGGGCGGAGATACGCAGTATTTT.

The V call is TRBV9, the J call TRBJ2-5; D gene unclear. The J call is doubtful: the DNA matches TRBJ2-7 better. The CDR3 is 14 amino acids. Germline values: CDR1 SGDLS, CDR2 YYNGEE. The CDR3 DNA sequence: TGTGCCAGCAGCGTAGCTCATGGGCCCTACGAGCAGTACTTC. Translating it yields CASSVAHGPYEQYF.

This rearrangement joins TRBV18 to TRBJ1-1, with TRBD1 as a possible D gene (5 bases). Between the trimmed V and J ends, which lost 4 bases and 2 bases, there was a span of 8 bases. The germline V gene encodes CDR1 KGHSH and CDR2 LQKENI. The CDR3 runs 13 residues. CDR3 in DNA: TGTGCCAGCTCACTGGGGGGAAACACTGAAGCTTTCTTT. It specifies CASSLGGNTEAFF.

The chain combines TRBV19 with TRBJ1-5; 7 nucleotides line up with TRBD1. CDR1 LNHDA and CDR2 SQIVND come from the germline V gene (reference sequence). The CDR3 runs 16 residues. The V gene end was trimmed by 5 bases and the J gene end by 4 bases; junction bases not matched to a gene: 11. In nucleotides, the CDR3 is TGTGCCAGTAGTTCCTCCCGACAGGGAAGGAATCAGCCCCAGCATTTT. Translating it yields CASSSSRQGRNQPQHF. The full variable domain, rest sourced from reference TRBV19 and TRBJ1-5, is DGGITQSPKYLFRKEGQNVTLSCEQNLNHDAMYWYRQDPGQGLRLIYYSQIVNDFQKGDIAEGYSVSREKKESFPLTVTSAQKNPTAFYLCASSSSRQGRNQPQHFGDGTRLSIL.

The chain employs TRBV7-2 and TRBJ1-2; D perhaps matches TRBD1 (5 bases). The CDR3 covers 14 residues. Trimming removed 4 bases at V and 4 bases at J, with 13 bases between. Looked up from germline, CDR1 is SGHTA and CDR2 is FQGNSA. CDR3 residues: CASSYSQEFYGYTF. In DNA, the CDR3 is TGTGCCAGCAGCTATTCACAGGAGTTCTATGGCTACACCTTC.